These 2 T cell receptor beta chains came from one sample sequenced in a study of beta chain features in type 1 diabetes. Study-wide points: Significant though moderate, a shortening of TCRB CDR3s appeared in all four CD4+ subsets of Type 1 diabetes patients.

Which antigens these TCRs recognize remains unknown. Sequenced material consisted of expressed TCRB transcripts (all of the isolated RNA was reverse transcribed). Assay: immunoSEQ multiplex PCR; the TCRdb copy retains only in-frame clones and omits some. The sample consists of 680,000 or so clones, about an eighth of them appearing once. Input material: naive CD4+ T cells from blood. Receptor source: a man younger than 35 with type 1 diabetes.

The rearrangement uses TRBV29-1 and TRBJ2-5; TRBD2 matches at 8 bases. V trimming: 4 bases; J trimming: 5 bases; junction bases outside the gene matches: 6. The CDR3 covers 13 residues. Germline V gives CDR1 SQVTM, CDR2 ANQGSEA. The CDR3 bases are TGCAGCGTTGCGGGGGGGCGAGGCGAGACCCAGTACTTC. Amino acids: CSVAGGRGETQYF.

This clone was counted between two and nine times. This sequence joins TRBV4-1 and TRBJ1-2; D not certain. The CDR3 spans 16 residues. Looked up from germline, CDR1 is MGHRA and CDR2 is YSYEKL. Trimming took off 7 bases at V and 2 bases at J, with 20 bases between the two ends. The CDR3 DNA follows: TGCGCCAGCAACTCCGACGGCAGCCCTTTCAACTATGGCTACACCTTC. This gives the protein CASNSDGSPFNYGYTF.